Listed below are T cell receptor beta chains from one sample, sequenced in a study of T cell changes during pregnancy in multiple sclerosis. Assay used: immunoSEQ multiplex PCR; TCRdb lists only in-frame clones, some missing. Of fewer than 85,000 clones listed, about 95% are singletons. The sequences come from peripheral blood, collected in the second trimester of pregnancy. The source of these receptors is a female donor with multiple sclerosis, enrolled in a pregnancy study. The CDR3 runs from the conserved cysteine through the conserved F or W. A D gene is named only where the DNA matches it firmly. Not all rows give a size; the values are once, few, many and, for expanded clones, a class.

clone_size d_call j_call v_call cdr3_aa cdr3_nt
NA NA TRBJ1-1 TRBV5-6 CASRPGVGSRTEAFF TGTGCCAGCAGGCCGGGGGTAGGTAGTAGAACTGAAGCTTTCTTT
NA NA TRBJ1-5 TRBV15 CATNSETDQPQHF TGTGCCACCAACTCTGAAACCGATCAGCCCCAGCATTTT
NA TRBD2 TRBJ2-1 TRBV7-9 CACIVAGGLYNEQFF TGTGCCTGTATTGTAGCGGGAGGCCTTTACAATGAGCAGTTCTTC
NA TRBD2 TRBJ2-1 TRBV7-2 CASSLDPRYSGRQNEQFF TGTGCCAGCAGCTTAGACCCGCGTTATAGCGGGAGGCAAAATGAGCAGTTCTTC
NA NA TRBJ1-2 TRBV9 CASSPADRYGYTF TGTGCCAGCAGCCCAGCCGACAGATATGGCTACACCTTC
NA TRBD1 TRBJ2-1 TRBV10-2 CASSVDRGGYNEQFF TGCGCCAGCAGTGTAGACAGGGGGGGCTACAATGAGCAGTTCTTC
NA TRBD2 TRBJ2-2 TRBV7-2 CASSPRFGTSAGELFF TGTGCCAGCAGCCCCCGTTTTGGGACTAGCGCCGGGGAGCTGTTTTTT
NA NA TRBJ2-1 TRBV7-3 CASSLKQGDWANEQFF TGTGCCAGCAGCTTAAAGCAGGGGGACTGGGCCAATGAGCAGTTCTTC
NA TRBD1 TRBJ2-5 TRBV27 CASSPGTVRETQYF TGTGCCAGCAGTCCGGGGACAGTTCGGGAGACCCAGTACTTC
NA NA TRBJ2-5 TRBV7-8 CASSLVSRRKETQYF TGTGCCAGCAGCTTAGTTTCGCGCAGGAAAGAGACCCAGTACTTC
NA NA TRBJ2-7 TRBV27 CASSLNRLHEQYF TGTGCCAGCAGTTTGAACAGGCTACACGAGCAGTACTTC
NA TRBD1 TRBJ1-1 TRBV11-1 CASSLGTGKTEAFF TGTGCCAGCAGCTTAGGGACAGGGAAAACTGAAGCTTTCTTT
NA TRBD1 TRBJ2-1 TRBV6-1 CASSARPGQVYNEQFF TGTGCCAGCAGTGCCCGACCGGGACAGGTCTACAATGAGCAGTTCTTC
NA TRBD2 TRBJ2-1 TRBV5-6 CASSLPGGTGNEQFF TGTGCCAGCAGCTTGCCGGGAGGCACAGGCAATGAGCAGTTCTTC
NA NA TRBJ1-2 TRBV7-2 CASSQIGTIYGYTF TGTGCCAGCAGCCAAATTGGGACAATTTATGGCTACACCTTC
NA NA TRBJ2-3 TRBV5-6 CASSPSTGTYSTDTQYF TGTGCCAGCAGCCCATCGACCGGGACTTATAGCACAGATACGCAGTATTTT
once NA TRBJ2-5 TRBV30 CAWSVRQAGTQYF TGTGCCTGGAGTGTACGTCAGGCGGGGACCCAGTACTTC
NA NA TRBJ2-1 TRBV28 CASSLRLVNEQFF TGTGCCAGCAGTCTGCGACTAGTCAATGAGCAGTTCTTC
NA TRBD2 TRBJ2-1 TRBV19 CASSTKRTSGSYNEQFF TGTGCCAGTAGTACGAAACGGACTAGCGGGTCTTACAATGAGCAGTTCTTC
NA NA TRBJ2-1 TRBV27 CASSSGLDGNEQFF TGTGCCAGCAGTTCGGGACTGGATGGCAATGAGCAGTTCTTC
NA NA TRBJ2-6 TRBV10-2 CASTIRGTGANVLTF TGCGCCAGCACCATTAGGGGAACTGGGGCCAACGTCCTGACTTTC
NA TRBD1 TRBJ1-1 TRBV9 CASSPGQVKNTEAFF TGTGCCAGCAGCCCCGGACAGGTAAAGAACACTGAAGCTTTCTTT
once NA TRBJ1-2 TRBV7-8 CASSPTSGGRDYGYTF TGTGCCAGCAGCCCCACATCGGGGGGGAGGGACTATGGCTACACCTTC
NA TRBD2 TRBJ2-1 TRBV6-6 CASREQLAVSREQFF TGTGCCAGCAGGGAACAGCTAGCGGTGAGCAGGGAGCAGTTCTTC
NA TRBD1 TRBJ1-1 TRBV5-1 CASRYTKGAGFEAFF TGCGCCAGCAGATACACCAAGGGGGCAGGTTTTGAAGCTTTCTTT
NA NA TRBJ1-2 TRBV9 CASSVGGFVGYTF TGTGCCAGCAGCGTGGGAGGGTTTGTTGGCTACACCTTC
NA TRBD2 TRBJ2-3 TRBV11-2 CASSSTGTSPDTQYF TGTGCCAGCAGCTCCACCGGGACTAGCCCAGATACGCAGTATTTT
NA TRBD1 TRBJ1-1 TRBV5-4 CASSNRTGGRIRNTEAFF TGTGCCAGCAGTAACAGGACAGGGGGCAGGATACGGAACACTGAAGCTTTCTTT
NA TRBD1 TRBJ1-1 TRBV27 CASSNGQGNWGTEAFF TGTGCCAGCAGTAACGGACAGGGTAATTGGGGCACTGAAGCTTTCTTT
NA NA TRBJ1-1 TRBV7-9 CASSYRTANTEAFF TGTGCCAGCAGCTATCGGACAGCGAACACTGAAGCTTTCTTT
NA NA TRBJ2-4 TRBV4-1 CASSQISKRVNIQYF TGCGCCAGCAGCCAAATTAGTAAGAGGGTTAACATTCAGTACTTC
once TRBD1 TRBJ1-3 TRBV5-5 CASSLGGQGGSGNTIYF TGTGCCAGCAGCTTAGGAGGACAGGGGGGCTCTGGAAACACCATATATTTT
NA TRBD1 TRBJ1-5 TRBV28 CASRSQGVAQPQHF TGTGCCAGCAGGAGCCAGGGGGTGGCTCAGCCCCAGCATTTT
once TRBD1 TRBJ2-3 TRBV6-1 CASSLGTGGRDTQYF TGTGCCAGCAGTCTAGGGACAGGGGGCAGGGATACGCAGTATTTT
few TRBD1 TRBJ2-2 TRBV5-6 CASSPRDRDTGELFF TGTGCCAGCAGCCCGAGGGACAGGGACACCGGGGAGCTGTTTTTT
NA TRBD1 TRBJ2-2 TRBV6-6 CASSRDREITGELFF TGTGCCAGCAGCCGGGACAGGGAAATAACCGGGGAGCTGTTTTTT
NA TRBD2 TRBJ2-1 TRBV7-7 CASSPGVAGGLGEQFF TGTGCCAGCAGCCCCGGGGTAGCGGGAGGGCTTGGGGAGCAGTTCTTC
NA TRBD1 TRBJ1-5 TRBV27 CASSLAGGGNQPQHF TGTGCCAGCAGTTTAGCAGGGGGCGGCAATCAGCCCCAGCATTTT
few NA TRBJ2-3 TRBV30 CACLRGGGNTDTQYF TGTGCCTGCCTTAGGGGGGGCGGGAACACAGATACGCAGTATTTT
NA NA TRBJ2-1 TRBV30 CAWREDRSSYNEQFF TGTGCCTGGAGGGAGGACAGAAGCTCCTACAATGAGCAGTTCTTC
NA TRBD1 TRBJ2-7 TRBV5-1 CASSRTGNEQYF TGCGCCAGCAGCCGGACAGGGAACGAGCAGTACTTC